This T cell receptor (beta chain) was observed in a study of T cell repertoires in cytomegalovirus infection. Study context: Carrying CMV and the relevant HLA type showed in public TCR beta signatures.

Concerning this clonotype: Its antigen is undetermined.

Whole-study findings and limits: Cumulated frequencies of public TCR beta families served to identify carriers of CMV plus the relevant HLA. HLA-C-restricted CMV clonotypes gave the most frequent clonotype in two of eight donors.

Using its own MiXCR run on the reads, TCRdb lists one record per CDR3 protein. The data hold approximately 180,000 distinct CDR3 sequences, with approximately 18% observed a single time. Germline V CDR1 and CDR2: SGHAT, FQNNGV. With 4 bases removed from V and 6 bases from J, the gap between germline ends came to 16 bases. The CDR3 length is 14 residues. The source of this sequence is a human donor in good health (CMV status not recorded). Some clones in this sample may be carry-over from other donors' samples. Material for sequencing was CD8+ T cells from PBMCs. The chain has TRBV11-2 and TRBJ2-7; a weak D match, TRBD2 (5 bases). In DNA, the CDR3 is TGTGCCAGCAGCTCCCCTTTGACCGCGGGCGAGCAGTACTTC. Its translation: CASSSPLTAGEQYF.